This TCR beta chain was recorded in a study of tumor-infiltrating lymphocytes in primary liver carcinoma. The CDR3 has 13 residues. In the case of this clonotype: The antigen remains unidentified. One end of the junction varies from germline; a read error may be responsible.

Overall study findings and caveats: Tumor-adjacent and tumor-blood pairs showed less overlap than tumor region pairs.

The template, about 500 ng total RNA, yielded TCR beta cDNA made with a constant-region primer. Three-round nested multiplex PCR performed with slightly modified ARM-PCR produced the TCR beta libraries. Each of the first two PCR rounds ran approximately 11 cycles with TRBV1-TRBV30 forward and C-beta reverse primers. MiXCR, run by TCRdb on the multiplex PCR reads, gives a single entry per CDR3 protein. The data contain approximately 190,000 distinct CDR3 sequences, 85% of them seen just once; the ten biggest clones take up around 18%. Between about 17 and 34 mg of unsorted bulk tissue served as the source from which RNA and DNA were co-extracted. Cases comprised patients with primary liver carcinoma who received surgical resection.

The sample consisted of tumor tissue from primary liver carcinoma. This TCR was sampled from a man aged 35 to 55 with primary liver carcinoma and hepatitis B virus infection. The V and J genes are TRBV12-3 or TRBV12-4 and TRBJ1-1; maybe TRBD1 (6 bases). In DNA form, the CDR3 reads TGTACCAGCAGTTTTTCAGGGGACACTGAAGCTTTCTTT. It codes for CTSSFSGDTEAFF.